This TCR beta chain was obtained from a study of early T cells in non-severe SARS-CoV-2 infection. The CDR3 consists of 13 residues. Trimming stripped 1 base from V and 3 bases from J, with 6 bases between. In germline, CDR1 is SGHVS, CDR2 FNYEAQ. Tagging with unique molecular identifiers was applied to individual cDNA molecules. MiXCR, run by TCRdb on the 5' RACE reads, gives a single entry per CDR3 protein. The table shows over 85,000 distinct CDR3 sequences, with roughly 17% occurring only once. There are a few counts of this clonotype. The rearrangement links TRBV7-6 to TRBJ1-2, with D unresolved. The sample comprised whole blood. The receptor comes from an adult who was a healthcare worker with PCR-confirmed SARS-CoV-2 infection or an uninfected control (not recorded which). The CDR3 DNA reads TGTGCCAGCAGCTTAGAAAGGGACTATGGCTACACCTTC. It codes for CASSLERDYGYTF.